The 17 T cell receptor beta chains below all came from one sample that was sequenced in a study of cytomegalovirus exposure and HLA in healthy donors (TCRdb year 2017). Library preparation used the immunoSEQ multiplex PCR assay. For the multiplex PCR, a mixture combining 60 forward primers for TCR Vbeta segments and 13 reverse primers for TCR Jbeta segments was used. This is the immuneACCESS table as TCRdb keeps it, with only in-frame sequences that have V and J called. A part of the clones is gone; compared with another copy, unresolved V genes explain less than half, and the rest is unexplained. The sample includes 140,000 or so clones, with about 80% observed a single time. The top ten hold over 1.5% of the sample. The sample was PBMCs. The source of these receptors is a man between 40 and 49 years old in good health and CMV-seronegative.

V and J are TRBV9 and TRBJ2-1; 12 bases are shared with TRBD2. This CDR3 is 18 amino acids long. Germline assignment: CDR1 SGDLS and CDR2 YYNGEE. V lost 0 bases and J lost 2; bases outside the gene matches: 6. The CDR3 reads CASSVASTSGRTYNEQFF. Written as DNA, the CDR3 is TGTGCCAGCAGCGTAGCTTCTACTAGCGGGAGGACCTACAATGAGCAGTTCTTC.

The chain uses TRBV7-9 and TRBJ2-2; possible D gene TRBD1, 6 bases. The CDR3 runs 14 residues. V was clipped by 6 bases and J by 6 bases, with 14 bases between them. Germline values: CDR1 SEHNR, CDR2 FQNEAQ (reference sequence). The CDR3 region has the DNA TGTGCCAGCAGTTATCTACAGGGAGCCGGGGAGCTGTTTTTT. It encodes CASSYLQGAGELFF.

The gene calls are TRBV29-1 and TRBJ1-1; 7 nucleotides line up with TRBD1. V shed 8 bases, J shed 4 bases, and the junction held 10 bases outside the gene matches. The germline V gene has CDR1 SQVTM and CDR2 ANQGSEA. The CDR3 consists of 13 residues. The CDR3 bases are TGCAGCTTTAGACAGGGCCGAGTCACTGAAGCTTTCTTT. This gives the protein CSFRQGRVTEAFF.

This clone has just a few counts. This rearrangement joins TRBV19 to TRBJ2-2; weak D call: TRBD2 (6 bases). CDR3 length: 17 amino acids. The V end was cut by 2 bases, the J end by 0 bases, with 13 bases between. Germline CDR1 reads LNHDA; CDR2 reads SQIVND (reference sequence). This CDR3 is CASSISGVITNTGELFF. The CDR3 DNA reads as TGTGCCAGTAGTATATCGGGGGTGATTACGAACACCGGGGAGCTGTTTTTT.

The chain links TRBV7-8 to TRBJ2-1, with 9 bases fitting TRBD2. From germline, CDR1 is SGHVS and CDR2 FQNEAQ. The V and J ends lost 3 bases and 3 bases, in that order; junction bases with no gene match: 3. This CDR3 spans 15 amino acids. The CDR3, as DNA: TGTGCCAGCAGCTTGGCTAGCGGGAACTACAATGAGCAGTTCTTC. Residues: CASSLASGNYNEQFF.

V is TRBV28 and J is TRBJ1-5, with 8 bases matching TRBD1. V shed 6 bases and J 6 bases; nucleotides not matched to a gene: 7. This CDR3 contains 14 residues. CDR1 is MDHEN, CDR2 SYDVKM, per germline. The CDR3, as DNA: TGTGCCAGCAGAGGCAGGGGGCACAGTCAGCCCCAGCATTTT. It yields the protein CASRGRGHSQPQHF.

V gene TRBV28 combines with J gene TRBJ1-2; D not resolved. The CDR3 extends over 11 amino acids. V lost 8 bases and J lost 4, with 8 bases in between. CDR1 and CDR2 from the germline V gene are MDHEN and SYDVKM. CDR3 sequence: CASGPAYGYTF. CDR3 nucleotide sequence: TGTGCCAGCGGCCCTGCCTATGGCTACACCTTC.

The chain combines TRBV11-2 with TRBJ2-7, with 13 nucleotides matching TRBD2. CDR3 length equals 16 residues. Germline V gives CDR1 SGHAT, CDR2 FQNNGV. V was clipped by 5 bases and J by 4 bases; unmatched bases: 8. The CDR3 DNA sequence: TGTGCCAGCAGCCGAGGACTAGCGGGAGTTTGGTACGAGCAGTACTTC. This sequence encodes CASSRGLAGVWYEQYF.

This clone was seen once. This sequence joins TRBV5-1 and TRBJ1-1, with D possibly being TRBD1 (6 bases). Trimming stripped 1 base from V and 5 bases from J, with 15 bases between. Germline V gene data show CDR1 as SGHRS and CDR2 as YFSETQ. The CDR3 covers 15 residues. The CDR3 spells CASSLNGGLSTEAFF. CDR3 sequence (DNA): TGCGCCAGCAGCTTGAACGGGGGGCTCTCGACTGAAGCTTTCTTT.

The V and J genes are TRBV28 and TRBJ1-2, with D maybe TRBD1 (5 bases). V was pared by 7 bases and J by 4 bases, with 19 bases between. Germline V CDR1 and CDR2: MDHEN, SYDVKM. The CDR3 length is 15 residues. The CDR3: CASTRGGPPIYGYTF. CDR3 nucleotide sequence: TGTGCCAGCACTAGGGGAGGGCCACCTATCTATGGCTACACCTTC.

The chain joins TRBV5-1 to TRBJ1-2; 7 nucleotides match TRBD1. V lost 0 bases to trimming and J lost 3 bases; unmatched junction nucleotides: 5. In germline, CDR1 is SGHRS, CDR2 YFSETQ. The CDR3 is 15 amino acids. CDR3: CASSLAAGGDYGYTF. The CDR3 nucleotides are TGCGCCAGCAGCTTGGCGGCAGGGGGAGACTATGGCTACACCTTC.

The V call is TRBV6-1, the J call TRBJ2-7; D perhaps matches TRBD1 (5 bases). V was pared by 5 bases and J by 0 bases, with 14 bases between. Germline CDR1 and CDR2: MNHNS and SASEGT. CDR3 size: 15 residues. This CDR3 is CASSRAEGASYEQYF. The CDR3 nucleotides are TGTGCCAGCAGTCGGGCCGAAGGGGCCTCCTACGAGCAGTACTTC.

This chain joins TRBV14 and TRBJ2-5; D remains ambiguous. The CDR3 consists of 13 residues. The V gene lost 3 bases and the J gene lost 7 bases, with 12 bases spanning the gap. Germline CDR1 SGHDN, CDR2 FVKESK. The DNA for the CDR3 is TGTGCCAGCAGCCAGGTTTCCACCGGGACCCAGTACTTC. Translating gives CASSQVSTGTQYF.

The chain links TRBV5-1 to TRBJ2-7; 12 nucleotides align to TRBD2. The CDR3 runs to 14 residues. The ends lost 2 bases at V and 6 bases at J; junction bases unmatched: 3. Looked up from germline, CDR1 is SGHRS and CDR2 is YFSETQ. The CDR3 region has the DNA TGCGCCAGCAGCTTACTAGCGGGAGGTCCCGAGCAGTACTTC. Its protein product is CASSLLAGGPEQYF.

The rearrangement joins TRBV7-2 to TRBJ2-4, with a weak D call TRBD1 (5 bases). Trimming pared 2 bases from V and 12 bases from J, leaving 14 bases between. The CDR3 consists of 13 residues. Germline lookup yields CDR1 SGHTA and CDR2 FQGNSA. The CDR3: CASSLRGTYTQYF. CDR3 nucleotide sequence: TGTGCCAGCAGCTTAAGGGGAACCTACACTCAGTACTTC.

The chain combines TRBV15 with TRBJ1-5; D possibly corresponds to TRBD1 (6 bases). This CDR3 has 16 amino acids. Between the trimmed V and J ends, which lost 0 bases and 0 bases, there was a span of 9 bases. The germline gives CDR1 LNHNV, CDR2 YYDKDF (reference sequence). The CDR3 DNA reads as TGTGCCACCAGCAGAGATGAAGGGGGTAGCAATCAGCCCCAGCATTTT. Its protein product is CATSRDEGGSNQPQHF.

The rearrangement uses TRBV10-1 and TRBJ2-7; 9 nucleotides line up with TRBD2. This CDR3 contains 16 residues. Germline values: CDR1 WNHNN, CDR2 SYGVQD (reference sequence). Losses at the gene ends were 6 bases for V and 2 bases for J; bases not matched to a gene: 11. The CDR3 spells CASRPYRLAATYEQYF. The CDR3 nucleotides read TGCGCCAGCAGGCCATACCGACTAGCGGCAACCTACGAGCAGTACTTC.